A selection of T cell receptor beta chains follows, all from one sample in a study of T cell responses to AZD1222 COVID-19 vaccine. Repertoires were generated with immunoSEQ multiplex PCR, while TCRdb's copy carries only in-frame clones and drops some. The table lists approximately 100,000 clones, roughly 90% of them singletons, with about 4.8% in the top ten. This specimen consisted of peripheral blood, obtained on day 0 of AZD1222 vaccination. Receptors originate from an adult in good health. Each CDR3 is given with its conserved first and last residue. A D gene is named only where the DNA matches it firmly. Expanded clones get a size class; other rows say once, few or many, or leave the size out.

-,TRBV7-2,-,TRBJ2-5,TGTGCCAGCAGCTTAATGCCGGGAGAGACCCAGTACTTC,CASSLMPGETQYF
-,TRBV18,TRBD1,TRBJ2-7,TGTGCCAGCTCACCCGGGACAGGGAGCTCCTACGAGCAGTACTTC,CASSPGTGSSYEQYF
-,TRBV19,-,TRBJ1-5,TGTGCCAGTAGGGGGCGAGGGTCCTGGGCCAATCAGCCCCAGCATTTT,CASRGRGSWANQPQHF
-,TRBV5-1,TRBD1,TRBJ1-1,TGCGCCAGCAGCGGCGGGACAGGGGTCACGAACACTGAAGCTTTCTTT,CASSGGTGVTNTEAFF
-,TRBV19,-,TRBJ2-2,TGTGCCAGTACCACCCTCGGGGAATACACCGGGGAGCTGTTTTTT,CASTTLGEYTGELFF
-,TRBV2,-,TRBJ2-2,TGTGCCAGCAGGGGAACTAGCACCGGGGAGCTGTTTTTT,CASRGTSTGELFF
-,TRBV3-1/TRBV3-2,TRBD1,TRBJ1-1,TGTGCCAGCAGACCACAGGGGGCGACGAACACTGAAGCTTTCTTT,CASRPQGATNTEAFF
-,TRBV27,TRBD2,TRBJ2-1,TGTGCCAGCAGTTTACAAAGTTCCGGGACTAGTATAAACCCTTTATACAATGAGCAGTTCTTC,CASSLQSSGTSINPLYNEQFF
-,TRBV6-2/TRBV6-3,TRBD2,TRBJ2-7,TGTGCCAGCAGTACACTAGCGGGGCGCCCTTACGAGCAGTACTTC,CASSTLAGRPYEQYF
-,TRBV24-1,-,TRBJ2-1,TGTGCCACCAGTGATTTGGGAGTGGTGCAGTTCTTC,CATSDLGVVQFF
-,TRBV12-3/TRBV12-4,TRBD1,TRBJ1-2,TGTGCCAGCAGTTTAGACAGGGGAGGTGGCTACACCTTC,CASSLDRGGGYTF
-,TRBV2,TRBD1,TRBJ1-2,TGTGCCAGCAGTGAAGCGGTGGGGACAGGGGAAAACTATGGCTACACCTTC,CASSEAVGTGENYGYTF
once,TRBV7-3,TRBD2,TRBJ2-2,TGTGCCAGCAGCCTAGCGGGGAGGAATACCGGGGAGCTGTTTTTT,CASSLAGRNTGELFF
-,TRBV7-2,TRBD1,TRBJ1-2,TGTGCCAGCAGCTTAGGGTACAGGGGAGGAAACTATGGCTACACCTTC,CASSLGYRGGNYGYTF
-,TRBV19,TRBD1,TRBJ1-1,TGTGCCAGTAGTCGGGACAGCGGAAACACTGAAGCTTTCTTT,CASSRDSGNTEAFF
-,TRBV9,-,TRBJ1-1,TGTGCCAGCAGCGTAGAAGTTTCGGGCAACACTGAAGCTTTCTTT,CASSVEVSGNTEAFF
-,TRBV28,TRBD1,TRBJ1-5,TGTGCCAGCAGTCCCAAGGGACAGGGGAGCAATCAGCCCCAGCATTTT,CASSPKGQGSNQPQHF
-,TRBV28,TRBD1,TRBJ2-7,TGTGCCAGCAGTTCGGGACAGGGGTACGAGCAGTACTTC,CASSSGQGYEQYF
-,TRBV7-2,TRBD2,TRBJ2-2,TGTGCCAGCAGCTTAGGAGCGGGAGGGCCCACCGGGGAGCTGTTTTTT,CASSLGAGGPTGELFF
-,TRBV5-4,TRBD2,TRBJ2-7,TGTGCCAGCAGCGGGGGGGGACTGATCTACGAGCAGTACTTC,CASSGGGLIYEQYF
-,TRBV5-1,TRBD1,TRBJ1-5,TGCGCCAGCAGCCAAGGACAGGGAAGGCAGCCCCAGCATTTT,CASSQGQGRQPQHF
-,TRBV11-2,TRBD1,TRBJ1-1,TGTGCCAGCAGCTTAGCGAGGGACAGCCGGCGGGACACTGAAGCTTTCTTT,CASSLARDSRRDTEAFF
-,TRBV6-5,-,TRBJ2-7,TGTGCCAGCACTACGGACACCTCCTACGAGCAGTACTTC,CASTTDTSYEQYF
-,TRBV21-1,-,TRBJ2-3,TGTGCCATTCTAGCGGGAGTGACAGATACGCAGTATTTT,CAILAGVTDTQYF
-,TRBV27,-,TRBJ1-5,TGTGCCAGCAGTTCAACAGGGAGGGGGCAGCCCCAGCATTTT,CASSSTGRGQPQHF
once,TRBV4-1,-,TRBJ2-7,TGCGCCAGCAGCCCTTTACCCGGATCCTACGAGCAGTACTTC,CASSPLPGSYEQYF
-,TRBV19,TRBD2,TRBJ2-7,TGTGCCAGTAGTACCCGAGCGGGAGGGGCTTTTGAGCAGTACTTC,CASSTRAGGAFEQYF
-,TRBV2,TRBD2,TRBJ2-1,TGTGCCAGCAAGGGCACGGGAGGGTCCTACAATGAGCAGTTCTTC,CASKGTGGSYNEQFF
-,TRBV2,-,TRBJ1-2,TGTGCCAGCAGTGAAGCGCCCTCTTTAACAGGTGGCTACACCTTC,CASSEAPSLTGGYTF
-,TRBV9,TRBD2,TRBJ2-1,TGTGCCAGCAGCGTAGGGGCTAGCGGATACAATGAGCAGTTCTTC,CASSVGASGYNEQFF
-,TRBV27,-,TRBJ2-1,TGTGCCAGCAGTCACTTGAGTGAGAGTAACGATGAGCAGTTCTTC,CASSHLSESNDEQFF
-,TRBV10-3,-,TRBJ2-1,TGTGCCATCAGTGCCGACAATGAGCAGTTCTTC,CAISADNEQFF
-,TRBV27,TRBD2,TRBJ2-5,TGTGCCAGCAGTTCGATGGGACTAGCGGGATCGGGGACCCAGTACTTC,CASSSMGLAGSGTQYF
-,TRBV19,-,TRBJ1-5,TGTGCCAGTACAAAAAACAGGGAACATCAGCCCCAGCATTTT,CASTKNREHQPQHF
-,TRBV2,-,TRBJ2-1,TGTGCCAGCAGTTCGAGCGGAGGCTACAATGAGCAGTTCTTC,CASSSSGGYNEQFF